Listed here are 5 T cell receptor beta chains from one sample, sequenced in a study of shared clonotypes between healthy human individuals. Measured with immunoSEQ multiplex PCR; TCRdb has only the in-frame clones, and not every one. The table lists around 2.1 million clones, roughly 95% of them singletons. The sample was naive CD4+ T cells sorted from blood. Specified subset: CD45RA+ positively selected. Source of these receptors: a man younger than 35 in good health.

The V gene is TRBV7-9, the J gene TRBJ2-1; 8 nucleotides line up with TRBD2. The germline V gene encodes CDR1 SEHNR and CDR2 FQNEAQ (reference sequence). J gave up 0 bases and V 8 bases, and 0 bases lay outside the gene matches. This CDR3 has 13 residues. The CDR3, as DNA: TGTGCCAGCGGGACTAGCTCCTACAATGAGCAGTTCTTC. Translated: CASGTSSYNEQFF. The variable domain in full, completed from reference TRBV7-9 and TRBJ2-1, reads DTGVSQNPRHKITKRGQNVTFRCDPISEHNRLYWYRQTLGQGPEFLTYFQNEAQLEKSRLLSDRFSAERPKGSFSTLEIQRTEQGDSAMYLCASGTSSYNEQFFGPGTRLTVL.

The chain joins TRBV5-4 to TRBJ2-2; TRBD2 might be the D (6 bases). Germline CDR1 is SGHNT and CDR2 is YYREEE (reference sequence). V was pared by 4 bases and J by 1 base, with 17 bases between. The CDR3 has 17 amino acids. The CDR3 DNA reads as TGTGCCAGCAGCCCCACATTTGCCGGGGGGAACACCGGGGAGCTGTTTTTT. It is translated as CASSPTFAGGNTGELFF. Based on the CDR3 plus reference TRBV5-4 and TRBJ2-2, the full variable domain is ETGVTQSPTHLIKTRGQQVTLRCSSQSGHNTVSWYQQALGQGPQFIFQYYREEENGRGNFPPRFSGLQFPNYSSELNVNALELDDSALYLCASSPTFAGGNTGELFFGEGSRLTVL.

The genes are TRBV18 and TRBJ1-1; D gene ambiguous. The germline V and J ends were trimmed by 3 bases and 7 bases, with 12 bases remaining between them. This CDR3 comprises 13 residues. Per germline, CDR1 KGHSH and CDR2 LQKENI. The CDR3 is CASSPSTTGEAFF. CDR3 sequence (DNA): TGTGCCAGCTCACCTTCAACAACTGGTGAAGCTTTCTTT.

This clone was observed a single time. This chain uses TRBV18 with TRBJ1-2; D is unresolved. The V end lost 3 bases, the J end lost 0 bases, and 8 bases lay between the germline ends. The germline gives CDR1 KGHSH, CDR2 LQKENI. This CDR3 is built from 14 residues. CDR3: CASSPLDTNYGYTF. In DNA, the CDR3 is TGTGCCAGCTCACCCCTTGACACTAACTATGGCTACACCTTC.

The V and J genes are TRBV7-2 and TRBJ2-1; 7 positions match TRBD1. The V and J ends lost 1 base and 15 bases, in that order; junction bases with no gene match: 6. This CDR3 region has 12 residues. Germline assignment: CDR1 SGHTA and CDR2 FQGNSA. CDR3: CASSLGGRQGFF. The CDR3 DNA reads as TGTGCCAGCAGCTTAGGGGGGAGACAGGGGTTCTTC.